These 8 T cell receptor beta chains originate from one sample sequenced in a study of OX40 agonist ivuxolimab in advanced cancers. The assay was immunoSEQ multiplex PCR, and TCRdb's table has in-frame clones only and misses some. Of several thousand clones in the sample, more than 75% were seen once. Source: CD4+ or CD8+ T cells sorted from blood, taken in a trial of the OX40 agonist ivuxolimab. These receptors were collected from an adult with an advanced solid tumor such as melanoma, head and neck, liver or kidney cancer.

The rearrangement links TRBV7-8 to TRBJ2-1; 7 positions agree with TRBD2. Per the germline V gene, CDR1 is SGHVS and CDR2 is FQNEAQ. V shed 0 bases and J 5 bases; nucleotides not matched to a gene: 1. This CDR3 is built from 14 residues. The CDR3 loop reads CASSLAGGNNEQFF. CDR3 coding DNA: TGTGCCAGCAGCTTAGCGGGGGGGAACAATGAGCAGTTCTTC.

This clone has a single count. The V call is TRBV7-6, the J call TRBJ2-3, with 11 positions matching TRBD2. V shed 0 bases and J 3 bases; nucleotides not matched to a gene: 8. The germline gives CDR1 SGHVS, CDR2 FNYEAQ. The CDR3 has 18 amino acids. CDR3 loop: CASSLAWSSGGMTDTQYF. The CDR3 DNA is TGTGCCAGCAGCTTAGCGTGGTCTAGCGGGGGGATGACAGATACGCAGTATTTT. Drawing the rest from reference TRBV7-6 and TRBJ2-3, the complete variable domain is GAGVSQSPRYKVTKRGQDVALRCDPISGHVSLYWYRQALGQGPEFLTYFNYEAQQDKSGLPNDRFSAERPEGSISTLTIQRTEQRDSAMYRCASSLAWSSGGMTDTQYFGPGTRLTVL.

V and J are TRBV5-5 and TRBJ2-3; D may be TRBD2 (5 bases). The CDR3 runs to 15 residues. Trimming cost V 0 bases and J 3 bases, with 11 bases left between them. CDR1 is SGHKS, CDR2 YYEKEE, per germline (reference sequence). Here the CDR3 DNA reads TGTGCCAGCAGCTTGGTAGGTGGGGAGACAGATACGCAGTATTTT. This gives the protein CASSLVGGETDTQYF.

J is TRBJ1-2 and V is TRBV4-2; maybe TRBD1 (6 bases). V was shortened by 7 bases and J by 4 bases, with 22 bases between the two germline ends. The CDR3 loop spans 16 amino acids. Germline values: CDR1 LGHNA, CDR2 YNFKEQ. CDR3 residues: CASTILAYREGYGYTF. The DNA for the CDR3 is TGTGCCAGCACCATACTAGCCTACAGGGAGGGCTATGGCTACACCTTC.

The chain carries TRBV5-6 and TRBJ1-3; TRBD1 is a possible D gene (6 bases). The CDR3 has 16 amino acids. Per germline, CDR1 SGHDT and CDR2 YYEEEE. V lost 7 bases and J lost 0, with 17 bases in between. The CDR3 here is CASSEGVFYSGNTIYF. For the CDR3, the DNA is TGTGCCAGCTCGGAGGGGGTATTCTACTCTGGAAACACCATATATTTT.

J is TRBJ1-2 and V is TRBV2; a weak D match, TRBD1 (5 bases). Trimming removed 7 bases at V and 2 bases at J, with 11 bases between. CDR3 length: 13 amino acids. Germline V lookup: CDR1 SNHLY, CDR2 FYNNEI. The CDR3 DNA sequence: TGTGCCAGCATGCAGGGTTCAAACTATGGCTACACCTTC. This sequence encodes CASMQGSNYGYTF.

The chain joins TRBV29-1 to TRBJ2-7; possibly TRBD2 for D (6 bases). V lost 2 bases to trimming and J lost 2 bases, with 13 bases between them. The germline V gene encodes CDR1 SQVTM and CDR2 ANQGSEA. The CDR3 length is 14 residues. CDR3 sequence: CSVEIRDSTYEQYF. In DNA, the CDR3 is TGCAGCGTTGAAATCAGGGACTCAACCTACGAGCAGTACTTC.

The chain is built from TRBV12-5 and TRBJ2-3; 9 bases align to TRBD2. Losses at the gene ends were 3 bases for V and 0 bases for J; bases not matched to a gene: 4. From germline, CDR1 is LGHNT and CDR2 FRNRAP. The CDR3 is made up of 16 amino acids. The CDR3 region has the DNA TGTGCTAGTGGTTTCCGGGCGGGGGGGAGCACAGATACGCAGTATTTT. It codes for CASGFRAGGSTDTQYF.